The 15 T cell receptor beta chains in this list originate from one sample, sequenced in a study of a mutant IDH1 vaccine in newly diagnosed glioma. Their antigen targets remain unknown. TCRdb's copy holds only in-frame clones and misses some; the assay was immunoSEQ multiplex PCR. The data show 95,000 to 120,000 clones, roughly nine tenths seen once. Time point noted: week 11, during vaccination. All doses held 300 ug of mutant IDH1 20-mer peptide, with topical imiquimod. The sample in question was PBMCs, obtained from a glioma patient whose treatment included an IDH1 peptide vaccine. The receptors here all came from a woman in her forties or fifties with glioma.

V is TRBV5-1 and J is TRBJ1-2, with 8 nucleotides matching TRBD1. The length of the CDR3 is 17 residues. Germline values: CDR1 SGHRS, CDR2 YFSETQ. After removal of 0 bases from V and 4 bases from J, the junction contained 11 bases not matched to a gene. In DNA, the CDR3 is TGCGCCAGCAGCTTGGTCCCGGACAGGGAGGGGTCCTATGGCTACACCTTC. Translation gives CASSLVPDREGSYGYTF.

V usage is TRBV27 and J usage is TRBJ2-1, with 13 bases identical to TRBD2. Trimming at V came to 6 bases and at J to 6 bases, leaving 5 bases not matched to a gene. CDR3 length: 15 residues. CDR1 is MNHEY and CDR2 is SMNVEV in the germline V gene (reference sequence). CDR3 coding DNA: TGTGCCAGCAGGGCCGGGACTAGCGGGGTCAATGAGCAGTTCTTC. Translation gives CASRAGTSGVNEQFF.

V and J are TRBV15 and TRBJ2-7, with TRBD1 identical over 7 bases. Germline loops: CDR1 LNHNV, CDR2 YYDKDF (reference sequence). The length of the CDR3 is 14 residues. The J segment lost 3 bases and the V segment lost 5 bases, leaving 7 bases of the junction unmatched. Here the CDR3 DNA reads TGTGCCACCAGCTCCCGACAGGGAATCTACGAGCAGTACTTC. Protein sequence: CATSSRQGIYEQYF.

The chain is built from TRBV27 and TRBJ2-3; 11 bases are shared with TRBD2. The CDR3 is 18 amino acids. V lost 4 bases, J lost 3 bases, and 12 bases stayed unmatched. Germline values: CDR1 MNHEY, CDR2 SMNVEV (reference sequence). CDR3 DNA sequence: TGTGCCAGCAGTTCGAGAACCGGGACTAGCGGTATGACAGATACGCAGTATTTT. Translated: CASSSRTGTSGMTDTQYF.

This sequence joins TRBV27 and TRBJ2-7; the match to TRBD2 covers 12 bases. Germline CDR1 is MNHEY and CDR2 is SMNVEV (reference sequence). V shed 5 bases, J shed 3 bases, and the junction held 5 bases outside the gene matches. The CDR3 is 15 residues long. The CDR3 DNA follows: TGTGCCAGCAGTGCAAGACTAGCGGGAGACTACGAGCAGTACTTC. The encoded protein is CASSARLAGDYEQYF.

There are a few counts of this clone. The V call is TRBV29-1, the J call TRBJ2-5; 8 bases agree with TRBD1. V lost 5 bases to trimming and J lost 5 bases; unmatched junction nucleotides: 7. CDR3 length equals 13 residues. CDR1 SQVTM and CDR2 ANQGSEA come from the germline V gene. In nucleotides, the CDR3 is TGCAGCGTTTCCTTGACAGGGGTGGAGACCCAGTACTTC. Its protein product is CSVSLTGVETQYF.

This rearrangement joins TRBV6-6 to TRBJ1-3; possible D gene TRBD1, 5 bases. V was clipped by 7 bases and J by 2 bases, with 12 bases between them. CDR3 size: 14 residues. Per the germline V gene, CDR1 is MNHNY and CDR2 is SVGAGI (reference sequence). This CDR3 reads CASMRWGAGNTIYF. In nucleotides, the CDR3 is TGTGCCAGCATGAGGTGGGGGGCTGGAAACACCATATATTTT.

The chain couples TRBV6-5 to TRBJ1-1, with TRBD1 matching 7 bases. Germline V gives CDR1 MNHEY, CDR2 SVGAGI. The CDR3 spans 13 residues. The V gene end was trimmed by 5 bases and the J gene end by 4 bases; junction bases not matched to a gene: 4. CDR3 sequence (DNA): TGTGCCAGCAGTGAACACAGGGGCACTGAAGCTTTCTTT. It is translated as CASSEHRGTEAFF.

To note about this clone: At one end, the junction sequence differs from germline, possibly due to a read error. V is TRBV6-1 and J is TRBJ1-1, with 8 positions matching TRBD1. Germline V CDR1 and CDR2: MNHNS, SASEGT. The CDR3 is 16 amino acids. The CDR3 DNA sequence: TGTGCCATCAGTGAGTCGAGACAGGGGAACCCCACTGAAGCTTTCTTT. As protein: CAISESRQGNPTEAFF.

This chain links TRBV6-1 with TRBJ2-4; D not certain. Per germline, CDR1 MNHNS and CDR2 SASEGT. The CDR3 length is 15 residues. V was shortened by 2 bases and J by 1 base, with 9 bases between the two germline ends. CDR3: CASSEHISAKNIQYF. The CDR3 DNA reads TGTGCCAGCAGTGAACATATTAGCGCCAAAAACATTCAGTACTTC.

The V and J genes are TRBV27 and TRBJ2-5; 8 nucleotides line up with TRBD1. Germline values: CDR1 MNHEY, CDR2 SMNVEV (reference sequence). V lost 2 bases to trimming and J lost 2 bases; unmatched junction nucleotides: 10. There are 17 residues in the CDR3. CDR3 nucleotides: TGTGCCAGCAGTTTAGGTCTGGGGCGGACAGGGCAAGAGACCCAGTACTTC. Protein sequence: CASSLGLGRTGQETQYF.

This chain links TRBV6-5 with TRBJ1-5, with TRBD1 matching 9 bases. CDR3 length: 14 residues. The germline CDR1 and CDR2 sequences are MNHEY and SVGAGI. J lost 5 bases, V lost 2 bases, and 1 base had no gene match. In nucleotides, the CDR3 is TGTGCCAGCAGTTACCGGACAGGGGATCAGCCCCAGCATTTT. Translation: CASSYRTGDQPQHF.

The chain has TRBV10-1 and TRBJ2-1; possibly TRBD1 for D (5 bases). This CDR3 is 13 amino acids long. Germline V gives CDR1 WNHNN, CDR2 SYGVQD (reference sequence). Trimming stripped 6 bases from V and 10 bases from J, with 16 bases between. The DNA of the CDR3 is TGCGCCAGCAGCCAAGCAGGGAATGGGGAGCAGTTCTTC. Encoded protein: CASSQAGNGEQFF.

This chain links TRBV7-9 with TRBJ1-4; possibly TRBD1 for D (6 bases). CDR1 SEHNR and CDR2 FQNEAQ come from the germline V gene (reference sequence). The length of the CDR3 is 18 residues. The ends were cut back, 4 bases at V and 6 bases at J, with 24 bases in the middle. The CDR3 DNA reads as TGTGCCAGCAGCTCGCTCGGGGGTACAGGGAGCCTTGATGAAAAACTGTTTTTT. Amino acids: CASSSLGGTGSLDEKLFF.

DNA for the CDR3: TGTGCCAGCAGTCCGATACCGGATGAAAAACTGTTTTTT. It translates to CASSPIPDEKLFF. V gene TRBV27 combines with J gene TRBJ1-4; D is undetermined. V dropped 5 bases and J dropped 6 bases, with 10 bases sitting between them. Germline loops: CDR1 MNHEY, CDR2 SMNVEV (reference sequence). This CDR3 region has 13 residues.